The 14 T cell receptor beta chains reported below all come from one sample, sequenced in a study of T-cell reconstitution after alpha-beta-depleted transplantation in children. TCRbeta library preparation incorporated unique molecular identifiers. TCRdb re-analysed the PCR reads in MiXCR, keeping a single row per CDR3 protein. Among approximately 1,000,000 distinct CDR3 sequences listed, roughly 31% were seen once. Sample: PBMCs, mostly from graft donor cells, taken 360 days after TCRalphabeta/CD19-depleted stem cell transplant. The receptors were gathered from a boy under two years old who had a stem cell transplant for SCID, so the T cells may come from the graft donor.

This clonotype was counted a few times. The rearrangement uses TRBV28 and TRBJ1-2, with no clear D. CDR1 and CDR2 from the germline V gene are MDHEN and SYDVKM. The CDR3 has 17 residues. V shed 2 bases and J shed 8 bases, with 24 bases lying between them. In DNA, the CDR3 is TGTGCCAGCAGTTTAAACGAGGGCCCGATAATCAGAGGAGGCTACACCTTC. The encoded protein is CASSLNEGPIIRGGYTF.

The chain carries TRBV3-1 and TRBJ2-3, with 8 positions matching TRBD2. CDR3 size: 19 residues. Germline values: CDR1 LGHDT, CDR2 YNNKEL (reference sequence). J lost 2 bases, V lost 4 bases, and 17 bases had no gene match. The CDR3 region is CASSPFYPSEAGVTDTQYF. CDR3 bases: TGTGCCAGCAGCCCTTTTTACCCTTCCGAAGCGGGGGTCACAGATACGCAGTATTTT.

V gene TRBV28 combines with J gene TRBJ2-7, with D perhaps matching TRBD2 (6 bases). Trimming cost V 4 bases and J 6 bases, with 22 bases left between them. The CDR3 contains 16 residues. Looked up from germline, CDR1 is MDHEN and CDR2 is SYDVKM. The CDR3 nucleotides are TGTGCCAGCAGTTCAACCGGGGGACTGGCAGGGCTCGAGCAGTACTTC. Its translation is CASSSTGGLAGLEQYF.

CDR3 residues: CSARGSGGPYEQFF. For the CDR3, the DNA is TGCAGTGCTAGAGGAAGCGGTGGGCCATATGAGCAGTTCTTC. The chain carries TRBV20-1 and TRBJ2-1; the D gene is possibly TRBD2 (5 bases). The CDR3 spans 14 residues. The germline V and J ends were trimmed by 1 base and 8 bases, with 15 bases remaining between them. CDR1 is DFQATT, CDR2 SNEGSKA, per germline (reference sequence).

This clonotype was counted at least ten times. This chain joins TRBV27 and TRBJ2-3; D is perhaps TRBD1 (5 bases). This CDR3 contains 13 residues. Germline CDR1 and CDR2: MNHEY and SMNVEV (reference sequence). With 8 bases removed from V and 1 base from J, the gap between germline ends came to 10 bases. The CDR3 region is CASSWGRTDTQYF. CDR3 coding DNA: TGTGCCAGCTCGTGGGGCCGCACAGATACGCAGTATTTT.

This clonotype was counted a single time. The CDR3 loop is CASSPLLEGYQETQYF. In DNA, the CDR3 is TGTGCCAGCAGTCCTTTACTAGAGGGGTATCAAGAGACCCAGTACTTC. The chain has TRBV28 and TRBJ2-5; D is possibly TRBD1 or TRBD2 (5 bases each). From germline, CDR1 is MDHEN and CDR2 SYDVKM. The CDR3 runs 16 residues. V was clipped by 5 bases and J by 2 bases, with 18 bases between them. Based on the CDR3 plus reference TRBV28 and TRBJ2-5, the full variable domain is DVKVTQSSRYLVKRTGEKVFLECVQDMDHENMFWYRQDPGLGLRLIYFSYDVKMKEKGDIPEGYSVSREKKERFSLILESASTNQTSMYLCASSPLLEGYQETQYFGPGTRLLVL.

The chain carries TRBV6-5 and TRBJ1-1; 9 nucleotides line up with TRBD1. This CDR3 region has 15 residues. The trim removed 3 bases at V and 5 bases at J, leaving 7 bases unmatched. Germline assignment: CDR1 MNHEY and CDR2 SVGAGI. The CDR3: CASSYWTGAHTEAFF. In DNA, the CDR3 is TGTGCCAGCAGTTATTGGACAGGGGCCCATACTGAAGCTTTCTTT.

There are a few counts of this clonotype. V gene TRBV18 combines with J gene TRBJ1-4; the D gene is possibly TRBD1 (6 bases). This CDR3 is 16 amino acids long. Germline values: CDR1 KGHSH, CDR2 LQKENI. V lost 4 bases and J 0 bases, leaving 12 bases between the germline ends. CDR3 sequence: CASSRSRGATNEKLFF. CDR3 sequence (DNA): TGTGCCAGCTCACGATCCAGGGGTGCAACTAATGAAAAACTGTTTTTT.

V and J are TRBV12-3 or TRBV12-4 and TRBJ2-1, with D perhaps TRBD1 or TRBD2 (6 bases each). V gave up 3 bases and J gave up 11 bases, with 11 bases separating them. The CDR3 loop spans 12 amino acids. CDR3: CASSLGGIKQFF. The CDR3 DNA follows: TGTGCCAGCAGTTTGGGGGGCATAAAGCAGTTCTTC.

This clonotype was seen a few times. The CDR3 reads CSQAGGETQYF. The CDR3 DNA sequence: TGCAGCCAAGCGGGGGGAGAGACCCAGTACTTC. The chain combines TRBV20-1 with TRBJ2-5, with 9 bases identical to TRBD2. Per the germline V gene, CDR1 is DFQATT and CDR2 is SNEGSKA (reference sequence). The CDR3 is 11 residues long.

The chain carries TRBV15 and TRBJ2-1, with D tentatively TRBD2 (6 bases). V shed 0 bases and J shed 0 bases, with 15 bases lying between them. Germline V CDR1 and CDR2: LNHNV, YYDKDF (reference sequence). The CDR3 spans 18 residues. CDR3 sequence: CATSRDSPGESSYNEQFF. CDR3 DNA: TGTGCCACCAGCAGAGATAGTCCGGGGGAGAGCTCCTACAATGAGCAGTTCTTC. The full variable domain, completed using reference TRBV15 and TRBJ2-1, is DAMVIQNPRYQVTQFGKPVTLSCSQTLNHNVMYWYQQKSSQAPKLLFHYYDKDFNNEADTPDNFQSRRPNTSFCFLDIRSPGLGDTAMYLCATSRDSPGESSYNEQFFGPGTRLTVL.

The rearrangement joins TRBV20-1 to TRBJ2-3, with D unclear. The CDR3 sequence is 14 residues long. The V gene lost 2 bases and the J gene lost 6 bases, with 15 bases spanning the gap. Germline V gene data show CDR1 as DFQATT and CDR2 as SNEGSKA (reference sequence). CDR3 sequence (DNA): TGCAGTGCTAGAAGGCGGAACTCGGAGGATACGCAGTATTTT. Encoded protein: CSARRRNSEDTQYF.

The chain joins TRBV27 to TRBJ2-1; tentatively, D is TRBD2 (6 bases). Germline lookup yields CDR1 MNHEY and CDR2 SMNVEV (reference sequence). The length of the CDR3 is 17 residues. Trimming shortened V by 5 bases and J by 4 bases, and 21 bases separated the two germline ends. CDR3 in DNA: TGTGCCAGCAGTGGAGGGGTAGAAAGGGTTTCGTACAATGAGCAGTTCTTC. Its translation is CASSGGVERVSYNEQFF.

This clonotype came up a few times. The chain uses TRBV27 and TRBJ2-7; the D gene is possibly TRBD2 (6 bases). V was pared by 6 bases and J by 2 bases, with 17 bases between. CDR1 and CDR2 from the germline V gene are MNHEY and SMNVEV (reference sequence). The CDR3 spans 15 residues. The CDR3 loop reads CASSHRDSLTYEQYF. As DNA, the CDR3 is TGTGCCAGCAGCCACCGGGACTCCTTAACCTACGAGCAGTACTTC.